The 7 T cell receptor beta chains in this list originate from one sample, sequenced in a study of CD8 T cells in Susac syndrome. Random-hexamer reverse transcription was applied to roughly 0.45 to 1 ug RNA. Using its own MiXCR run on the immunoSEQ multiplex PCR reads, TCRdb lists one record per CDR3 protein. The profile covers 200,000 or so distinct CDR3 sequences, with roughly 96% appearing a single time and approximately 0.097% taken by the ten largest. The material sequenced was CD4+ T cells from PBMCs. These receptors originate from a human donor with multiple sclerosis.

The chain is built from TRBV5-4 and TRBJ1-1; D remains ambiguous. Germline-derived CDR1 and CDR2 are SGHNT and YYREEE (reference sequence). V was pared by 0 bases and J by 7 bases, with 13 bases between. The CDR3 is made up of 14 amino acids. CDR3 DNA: TGTGCCAGCAGCTTGGAGGCGGGGTCGAGTGAAGCTTTCTTT. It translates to CASSLEAGSSEAFF.

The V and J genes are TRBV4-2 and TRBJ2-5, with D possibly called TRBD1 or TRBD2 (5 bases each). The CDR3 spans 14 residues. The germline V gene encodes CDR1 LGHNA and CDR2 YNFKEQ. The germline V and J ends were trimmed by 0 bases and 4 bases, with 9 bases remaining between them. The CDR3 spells CASSQDWGSETQYF. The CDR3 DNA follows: TGTGCCAGCAGCCAAGATTGGGGGTCAGAGACCCAGTACTTC.

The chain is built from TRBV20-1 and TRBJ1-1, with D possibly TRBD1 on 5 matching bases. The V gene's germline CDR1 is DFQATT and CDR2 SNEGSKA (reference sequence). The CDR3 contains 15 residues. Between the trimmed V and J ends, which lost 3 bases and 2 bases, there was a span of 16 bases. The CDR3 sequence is CSASPSMGGNTEAFF. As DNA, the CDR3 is TGCAGTGCTAGCCCCAGCATGGGGGGAAACACTGAAGCTTTCTTT.

The DNA of the CDR3 is TGTGCCAGCTCACCGTTGAGGGACAGGGTACGGACTGAAGCTTTCTTT. Translation gives CASSPLRDRVRTEAFF. The chain uses TRBV18 and TRBJ1-1; 9 bases map to TRBD1. This CDR3 spans 16 amino acids. Germline CDR1 and CDR2: KGHSH and LQKENI. The V segment lost 3 bases and the J segment 5 bases; nucleotides outside the gene matches: 10.

The CDR3 reads CASSLVEGNGYGYTF. For the CDR3, the DNA is TGTGCCAGCAGCTTAGTTGAGGGAAACGGCTATGGCTACACCTTC. This chain joins TRBV7-2 and TRBJ1-2; no firm D call. Trimming took off 1 base at V and 4 bases at J, with 13 bases between the two ends. The CDR3 extends over 15 amino acids. Germline CDR1 and CDR2: SGHTA and FQGNSA.

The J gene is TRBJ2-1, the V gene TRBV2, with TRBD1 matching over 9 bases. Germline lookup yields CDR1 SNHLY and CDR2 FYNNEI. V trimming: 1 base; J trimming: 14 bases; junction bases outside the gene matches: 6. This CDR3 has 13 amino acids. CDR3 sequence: CASSEGEGDREFF. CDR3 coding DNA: TGTGCCAGCAGTGAAGGGGAGGGGGACAGGGAGTTCTTC.

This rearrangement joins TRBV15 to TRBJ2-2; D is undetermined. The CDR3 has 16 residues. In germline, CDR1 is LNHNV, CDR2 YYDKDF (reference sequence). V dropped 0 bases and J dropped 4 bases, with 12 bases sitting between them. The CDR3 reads CATSRDKLRITGELFF. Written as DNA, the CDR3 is TGTGCCACCAGCAGAGATAAATTACGAATCACCGGGGAGCTGTTTTTT.